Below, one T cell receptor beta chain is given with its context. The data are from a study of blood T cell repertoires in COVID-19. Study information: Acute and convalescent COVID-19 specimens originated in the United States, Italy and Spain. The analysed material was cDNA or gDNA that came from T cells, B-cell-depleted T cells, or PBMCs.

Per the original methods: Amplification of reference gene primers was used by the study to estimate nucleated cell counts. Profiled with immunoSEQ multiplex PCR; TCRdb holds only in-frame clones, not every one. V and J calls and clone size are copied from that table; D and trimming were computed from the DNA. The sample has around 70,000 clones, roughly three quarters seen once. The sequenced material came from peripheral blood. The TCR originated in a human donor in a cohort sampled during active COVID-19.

The CDR3 sequence is CASSLDPAGNTIYF. The CDR3, as DNA: TGTGCCAGCAGCTTAGATCCCGCTGGAAACACCATATATTTT. The rearrangement joins TRBV7-2 to TRBJ1-3, with D hard to call. From germline, CDR1 is SGHTA and CDR2 FQGNSA. The CDR3 runs 14 residues. The V and J ends lost 1 base and 2 bases respectively, with 6 bases between them. Variable domain in full (rest from reference TRBV7-2 and TRBJ1-3): GAGVSQSPSNKVTEKGKDVELRCDPISGHTALYWYRQSLGQGLEFLIYFQGNSAPDKSGLPSDRFSAERTGGSVSTLTIQRTQQEDSAVYLCASSLDPAGNTIYFGEGSWLTVV.